The 25 T cell receptor beta chains reported below all come from one sample, sequenced in a study of T cells in localized non-small cell lung cancer. Repertoires were generated with immunoSEQ multiplex PCR, while TCRdb's copy carries only in-frame clones and drops some. Among about 9,600 clones listed, roughly 91% were seen once. The sequenced sample was peripheral blood, obtained before any cancer treatment. These TCRs come from a male donor at least 60 years old with stage III squamous cell lung carcinoma.

This clone was picked up a small number of times. The J gene is TRBJ1-4, the V gene TRBV4-1; possibly TRBD1 for D (5 bases). This CDR3 contains 15 residues. Germline V CDR1 and CDR2: MGHRA, YSYEKL. V dropped 4 bases and J dropped 2 bases, with 11 bases sitting between them. CDR3 bases: TGCGCCAGCAGCCGTCCTGGGGCCACTAATGAAAAACTGTTTTTT. This codes for CASSRPGATNEKLFF.

The chain combines TRBV19 with TRBJ2-6; no clear D. CDR3 length: 15 amino acids. Germline V gives CDR1 LNHDA, CDR2 SQIVND (reference sequence). The V end lost 7 bases, the J end lost 0 bases, and 10 bases lay between the germline ends. The CDR3 DNA sequence: TGTGCCAGTACCTCCCGCGGCTCTGGGGCCAACGTCCTGACTTTC. It yields the protein CASTSRGSGANVLTF.

The chain couples TRBV10-3 to TRBJ2-5, with 8 bases fitting TRBD1. The CDR3 has 15 residues. Germline values: CDR1 ENHRY, CDR2 SYGVKD. J was trimmed by 2 bases and V by 6 bases; bases with no gene match: 8. The CDR3 coding sequence is TGTGCCATCAGACCGACAGGGGAGAGTCAAGAGACCCAGTACTTC. Its translation: CAIRPTGESQETQYF.

The V call is TRBV5-1, the J call TRBJ1-6; possibly TRBD1 for D (6 bases). CDR3 length: 15 residues. The V gene's germline CDR1 is SGHRS and CDR2 YFSETQ. V was shortened by 0 bases and J by 8 bases, with 12 bases between the two germline ends. CDR3: CASSLVQGMDSPLHF. The CDR3 DNA sequence: TGCGCCAGCAGCTTGGTACAGGGTATGGATTCACCCCTCCACTTT.

The gene calls are TRBV7-9 and TRBJ2-1, with 9 nucleotides matching TRBD2. The CDR3 runs 16 residues. Germline assignment: CDR1 SEHNR and CDR2 FQNEAQ (reference sequence). V lost 4 bases, J lost 6 bases, and 10 bases stayed unmatched. The CDR3 loop reads CASSSSRAGGFNEQFF. The CDR3 nucleotides are TGTGCCAGCAGCTCTTCCAGAGCGGGGGGTTTCAATGAGCAGTTCTTC.

In the case of this clone: One end of the junction does not line up with germline, which may come from a read error. This same CDR3 is encoded by further DNA sequences in the sample. The rearrangement links TRBV27 to TRBJ1-1, with D maybe TRBD1 (6 bases). The length of the CDR3 is 17 residues. CDR1 MNHEY and CDR2 SMNVEV come from the germline V gene (reference sequence). CDR3 amino acids: CASSDRVQGTMNTEAFF. The CDR3 DNA reads as TGTGCCAGCAGTGACCGAGTTCAGGGGACAATGAACACTGAGGCTTTCTTT.

The chain combines TRBV18 with TRBJ2-7; D perhaps matches TRBD2 (7 bases). The length of the CDR3 is 16 residues. Germline V gene sequence: CDR1 KGHSH, CDR2 LQKENI. V was shortened by 3 bases and J by 3 bases, with 18 bases between the two germline ends. CDR3 in DNA: TGTGCCAGCTCACCCGGGTTGGCAGGGGAGGGCTACGAGCAGTACTTC. Its protein is CASSPGLAGEGYEQYF.

V and J are TRBV5-1 and TRBJ2-1, with 9 bases aligning to TRBD1. V shed 2 bases and J 5 bases; nucleotides not matched to a gene: 8. CDR3 length: 16 amino acids. The germline V gene encodes CDR1 SGHRS and CDR2 YFSETQ. The CDR3 region is CASSFSRDRADNEQFF. The CDR3 region has the DNA TGCGCCAGCAGCTTTTCCCGGGACAGGGCGGACAATGAGCAGTTCTTC.

This sequence joins TRBV9 and TRBJ2-2; D unclear. Trimming stripped 1 base from V and 7 bases from J, with 11 bases between. The CDR3 spans 14 residues. CDR1 SGDLS and CDR2 YYNGEE come from the germline V gene. CDR3 DNA sequence: TGTGCCAGCAGCGTAAGGCTCCAAGACGGGGAGCTGTTTTTT. Protein sequence: CASSVRLQDGELFF.

This sequence joins TRBV5-5 and TRBJ2-3; TRBD1 agrees at 9 bases. V was pared by 2 bases and J by 4 bases, with 5 bases of the junction left unmatched. There are 15 residues in the CDR3. Germline V gene lookup returns CDR1 SGHKS and CDR2 YYEKEE (reference sequence). DNA for the CDR3: TGTGCCAGCAGCTTTTTGGGACAGGGCGCAGATACGCAGTATTTT. Amino acids: CASSFLGQGADTQYF.

The V gene is TRBV4-1, the J gene TRBJ2-1, with unresolved D. The CDR3 extends over 15 amino acids. The germline V and J ends were trimmed by 1 base and 4 bases, with 11 bases remaining between them. The germline CDR1 and CDR2 sequences are MGHRA and YSYEKL. CDR3 in amino acids: CASSQGLGGYNEQFF. The DNA of the CDR3 is TGCGCCAGCAGCCAAGGTCTGGGCGGTTACAATGAGCAGTTCTTC.

This chain links TRBV5-1 with TRBJ1-3, with a tentative D call TRBD1 (6 bases). The V end was cut by 4 bases, the J end by 5 bases, with 19 bases between. The CDR3 has 16 residues. Germline V CDR1 and CDR2: SGHRS, YFSETQ. The CDR3 DNA follows: TGCGCCAGCAGCCATACACAGGGAGGAAGTAGAAACACCATATATTTT. As protein: CASSHTQGGSRNTIYF.

The CDR3 nucleotides are TGTGCCAGCAGCGCCCGGCGAGGACGAGGGGAGACCCAGTACTTC. As protein: CASSARRGRGETQYF. The J gene is TRBJ2-5, the V gene TRBV13; D may be TRBD2 (5 bases). CDR1 is PRHDT, CDR2 FYEKMQ, per germline (reference sequence). This CDR3 comprises 15 residues. With 5 bases removed from V and 5 bases from J, the gap between germline ends came to 18 bases.

The CDR3 sequence: CASSYSGTGYNSPLHF. The CDR3 DNA sequence: TGTGCCAGCAGTTACTCCGGGACAGGTTACAATTCACCCCTCCACTTT. This chain uses TRBV6-5 with TRBJ1-6, with 8 nucleotides matching TRBD1. V was pared by 0 bases and J by 7 bases, with 5 bases of the junction left unmatched. Germline CDR1 MNHEY, CDR2 SVGAGI. This CDR3 is built from 16 residues.

The chain couples TRBV4-1 to TRBJ1-1, with D possibly TRBD1 on 5 matching bases. This CDR3 is built from 14 residues. The V gene lost 6 bases and the J gene lost 1 base, with 12 bases spanning the gap. CDR1 and CDR2 from the germline V gene are MGHRA and YSYEKL. The CDR3 sequence is CASRGVLRNTEAFF. Written as DNA, the CDR3 is TGCGCCAGCAGGGGGGTTTTGAGGAACACTGAAGCTTTCTTT.

V is TRBV27 and J is TRBJ2-7; tentative D call: TRBD2 (6 bases). Trimming cost V 5 bases and J 2 bases, with 13 bases left between them. Per germline, CDR1 MNHEY and CDR2 SMNVEV (reference sequence). This CDR3 contains 14 residues. The CDR3 sequence: CASSITGLPYEQYF. In nucleotides, the CDR3 is TGTGCCAGCAGTATAACGGGACTGCCCTACGAGCAGTACTTC.

The chain links TRBV30 to TRBJ2-3; 11 bases map to TRBD1. The CDR3 runs to 15 residues. Germline V lookup: CDR1 GTSNPN, CDR2 SVGIG (reference sequence). After removal of 4 bases from V and 4 bases from J, the junction contained 7 bases not matched to a gene. The CDR3 reads CAWTRTGGDADTQYF. The CDR3 bases are TGTGCCTGGACGCGGACAGGGGGCGACGCAGATACGCAGTATTTT.

V is TRBV5-4 and J is TRBJ1-1, with no clear D. This CDR3 spans 12 amino acids. The V and J ends lost 3 bases and 5 bases respectively, with 8 bases between them. CDR1 and CDR2 from the germline V gene are SGHNT and YYREEE (reference sequence). CDR3 amino acids: CASSWGGTEAFF. CDR3 bases: TGTGCCAGCAGCTGGGGTGGGACTGAAGCTTTCTTT. Together with reference TRBV5-4 and TRBJ1-1, the CDR3 gives the full variable domain: ETGVTQSPTHLIKTRGQQVTLRCSSQSGHNTVSWYQQALGQGPQFIFQYYREEENGRGNFPPRFSGLQFPNYSSELNVNALELDDSALYLCASSWGGTEAFFGQGTRLTVV.

The chain combines TRBV5-4 with TRBJ1-6; a weak D match, TRBD1 (5 bases). This CDR3 comprises 14 residues. V was pared by 0 bases and J by 7 bases, with 8 bases between. Germline V CDR1 and CDR2: SGHNT, YYREEE (reference sequence). Written as DNA, the CDR3 is TGTGCCAGCAGCTTGGGGGACCAAAATTCACCCCTCCACTTT. This encodes CASSLGDQNSPLHF.

A single count supports this clone. The chain employs TRBV19 and TRBJ1-4; TRBD1 is a possible D gene (6 bases). V lost 6 bases to trimming and J lost 8 bases, with 16 bases between them. The CDR3 totals 14 residues. Germline CDR1 reads LNHDA; CDR2 reads SQIVND (reference sequence). The CDR3 loop is CASRTGLGSEKLFF. The CDR3 coding sequence is TGTGCCAGTAGAACAGGGTTAGGAAGCGAAAAACTGTTTTTT.

The chain carries TRBV7-8 and TRBJ2-5; weak D call: TRBD1 (6 bases). Germline assignment: CDR1 SGHVS and CDR2 FQNEAQ. V was pared by 1 base and J by 1 base, with 19 bases between. The CDR3 consists of 18 residues. Written as DNA, the CDR3 is TGTGCCAGCAGCTTAGTAATTAATGTTAGGGGGACCCAAGAGACCCAGTACTTC. The encoded protein is CASSLVINVRGTQETQYF.

The chain has TRBV2 and TRBJ2-3; 12 bases are a match to TRBD2. CDR1 and CDR2 (germline): SNHLY, FYNNEI. Losses at the gene ends were 6 bases for V and 0 bases for J; bases not matched to a gene: 7. The CDR3 length is 17 residues. The CDR3 DNA sequence: TGTGCCAGCAGGACTCTAGCGGGGGGGGGAAGCACAGATACGCAGTATTTT. Translated: CASRTLAGGGSTDTQYF.

V gene TRBV19 combines with J gene TRBJ2-7; D perhaps matches TRBD1 (6 bases). Germline-derived CDR1 and CDR2 are LNHDA and SQIVND (reference sequence). V lost 5 bases and J lost 5, with 10 bases in between. This CDR3 is 12 amino acids long. The CDR3 DNA sequence: TGTGCCAGTAGTCTATCAGGGGACGAGCAGTACTTC. Amino acids: CASSLSGDEQYF.

The rearrangement joins TRBV4-2 to TRBJ1-5, with D maybe TRBD1 (6 bases). Germline CDR1 reads LGHNA; CDR2 reads YNFKEQ. The CDR3 sequence is 16 residues long. The V gene lost 4 bases and the J gene lost 4 bases, with 17 bases spanning the gap. Here the CDR3 reads CASSRQISGANQPQHF. DNA for the CDR3: TGTGCCAGCAGCCGCCAGATATCGGGGGCTAATCAGCCCCAGCATTTT.

This clone was recorded only once. J is TRBJ2-2 and V is TRBV10-2, with a weak D call TRBD2 (6 bases). The V end lost 8 bases, the J end lost 6 bases, and 19 bases lay between the germline ends. The CDR3 loop spans 15 amino acids. CDR1 and CDR2 (germline): WSHSY, SAAADI. Here the CDR3 reads CASSEGKGPSGELFF. DNA of the CDR3: TGCGCCAGCTCGGAGGGTAAAGGACCTTCCGGGGAGCTGTTTTTT.